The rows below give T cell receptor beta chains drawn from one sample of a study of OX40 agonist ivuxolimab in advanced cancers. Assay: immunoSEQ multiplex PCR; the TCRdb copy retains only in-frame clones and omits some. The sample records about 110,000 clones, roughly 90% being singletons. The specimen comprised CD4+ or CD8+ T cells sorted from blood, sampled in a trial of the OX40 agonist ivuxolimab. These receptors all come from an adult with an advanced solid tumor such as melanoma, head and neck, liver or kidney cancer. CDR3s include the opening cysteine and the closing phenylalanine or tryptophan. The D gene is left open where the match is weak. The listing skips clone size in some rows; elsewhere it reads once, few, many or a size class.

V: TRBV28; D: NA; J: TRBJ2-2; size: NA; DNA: TGTGCCAGCAGTCCGCCAGGGTGGGACACCGGGGAGCTGTTTTTT; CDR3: CASSPPGWDTGELFF
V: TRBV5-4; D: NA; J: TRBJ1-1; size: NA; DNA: TGTGCCAGCACATCCGGGGCGGGACATTCGAACACTGAAGCTTTCTTT; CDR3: CASTSGAGHSNTEAFF
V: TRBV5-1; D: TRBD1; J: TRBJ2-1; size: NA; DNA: TGCGCCAGCAGCCCAGGGGGCAGCTCCTACAATGAGCAGTTCTTC; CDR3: CASSPGGSSYNEQFF
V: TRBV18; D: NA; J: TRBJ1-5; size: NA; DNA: TGTGCCAGCTCACCTGGGACGGGAGTTAATCAGCCCCAGCATTTT; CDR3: CASSPGTGVNQPQHF
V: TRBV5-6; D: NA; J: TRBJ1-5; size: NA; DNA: TGTGCCAGCAGCTTGGACAGGGATCAGCCCCAGCATTTT; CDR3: CASSLDRDQPQHF
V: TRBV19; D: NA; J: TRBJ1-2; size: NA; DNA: TGTGCCAGTAGTGAGGGTTGGTATGGCTACACCTTC; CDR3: CASSEGWYGYTF
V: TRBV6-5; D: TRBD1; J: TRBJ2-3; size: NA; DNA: TGTGCCAGCAGTTTCAGAGAGACAGGGGTCCCAGATACGCAGTATTTT; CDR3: CASSFRETGVPDTQYF
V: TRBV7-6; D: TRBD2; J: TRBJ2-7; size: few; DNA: TGTGCCAGCAGCTTAGTCGGCCTAGCGGGAACCTCCGGAGGGGAGCAGTACTTC; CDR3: CASSLVGLAGTSGGEQYF
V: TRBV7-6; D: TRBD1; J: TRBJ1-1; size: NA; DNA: TGTGCCAGCAGCCTGACAGGGTTGAACACTGAAGCTTTCTTT; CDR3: CASSLTGLNTEAFF
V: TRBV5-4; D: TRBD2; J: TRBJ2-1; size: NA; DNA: TGTGCCAGCAGCTCGCGGGAGTCCAATGAGCAGTTCTTC; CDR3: CASSSRESNEQFF
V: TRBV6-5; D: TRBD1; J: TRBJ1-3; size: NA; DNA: TGTGCCAGCAGTTACGGACAGGGGGCGTGGGGAAACACCATATATTTT; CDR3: CASSYGQGAWGNTIYF
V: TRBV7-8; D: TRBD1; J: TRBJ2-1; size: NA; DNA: TGTGCCAGCAGCTTAGACAGGGGCTCCTACAATGAGCAGTTCTTC; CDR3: CASSLDRGSYNEQFF
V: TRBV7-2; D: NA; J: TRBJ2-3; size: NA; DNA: TGTGCCAGCAGCTCTCTAGCGACGGGTACCGGCACAGATACGCAGTATTTT; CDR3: CASSSLATGTGTDTQYF
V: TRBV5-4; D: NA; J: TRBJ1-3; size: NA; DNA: TGTGCCAGCAGCTTAGACAGGAGCTCTGGAAACACCATATATTTT; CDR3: CASSLDRSSGNTIYF
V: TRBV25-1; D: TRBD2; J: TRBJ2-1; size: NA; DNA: TGTGCCAGCAGTGATCCCTCCAGGACTGGGAGGGATGAGCAGTTCTTC; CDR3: CASSDPSRTGRDEQFF
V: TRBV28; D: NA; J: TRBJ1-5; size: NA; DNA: TGTGCCAGCGACGGTGGAGATAGCAATCAGCCCCAGCATTTT; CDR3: CASDGGDSNQPQHF
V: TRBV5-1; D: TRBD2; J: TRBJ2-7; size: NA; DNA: TGCGCCAGCAGCTTGTTTGGACTAGCGGGAGGGTCCTACGAGCAGTACTTC; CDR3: CASSLFGLAGGSYEQYF